These 2 T cell receptor beta chains came from one sample sequenced in a study of Tregs in tolerant kidney transplant recipients. Only in-frame clones appear in the TCRdb table, and some are missing; sequencing was by immunoSEQ multiplex PCR. The table shows about 240,000 clones, with about 86% occurring only once. Sequenced input: CD4+ T cells from blood. The receptor source for this set is a human donor in good health.

The chain carries TRBV19 and TRBJ2-7; 10 nucleotides agree with TRBD1. This CDR3 region has 15 residues. The V gene's germline CDR1 is LNHDA and CDR2 SQIVND (reference sequence). The V segment lost 11 bases and the J segment 5 bases; nucleotides outside the gene matches: 15. Written as DNA, the CDR3 is TGTGCCTCTTCTAGGGGACAGGGGTTTTCTCACGAGCAGTACTTC. Protein: CASSRGQGFSHEQYF. Together with reference TRBV19 and TRBJ2-7, the CDR3 gives the full variable domain: DGGITQSPKYLFRKEGQNVTLSCEQNLNHDAMYWYRQDPGQGLRLIYYSQIVNDFQKGDIAEGYSVSREKKESFPLTVTSAQKNPTAFYLCASSRGQGFSHEQYFGPGTRLTVT.

The chain employs TRBV7-6 and TRBJ1-2; D gene unclear. The germline CDR1 and CDR2 sequences are SGHVS and FNYEAQ. V gave up 5 bases and J gave up 7 bases, with 11 bases separating them. CDR3 length equals 12 residues. The CDR3 protein is CASSAVGGGYTF. As DNA, the CDR3 is TGTGCCAGCAGCGCCGTGGGTGGTGGCTACACCTTC.